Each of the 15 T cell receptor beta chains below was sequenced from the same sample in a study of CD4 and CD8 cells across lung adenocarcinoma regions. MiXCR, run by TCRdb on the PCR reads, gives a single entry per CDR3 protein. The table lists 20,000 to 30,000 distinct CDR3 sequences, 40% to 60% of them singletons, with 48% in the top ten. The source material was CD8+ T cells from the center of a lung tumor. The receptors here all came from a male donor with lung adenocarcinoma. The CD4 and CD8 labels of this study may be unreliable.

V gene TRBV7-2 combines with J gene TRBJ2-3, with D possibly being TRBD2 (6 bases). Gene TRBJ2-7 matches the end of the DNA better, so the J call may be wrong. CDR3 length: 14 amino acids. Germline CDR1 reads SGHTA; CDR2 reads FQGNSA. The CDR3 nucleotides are TGTGCGGGCAGCCAGGGCGTGAGGCGGGATGCGCAGTACTTC. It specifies CAGSQGVRRDAQYF.

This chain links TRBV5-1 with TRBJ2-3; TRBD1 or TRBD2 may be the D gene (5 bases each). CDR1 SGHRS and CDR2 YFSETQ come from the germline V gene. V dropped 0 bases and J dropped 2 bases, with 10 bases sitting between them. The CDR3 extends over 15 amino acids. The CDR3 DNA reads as TGCGCCAGCAGCTTGGCTCGGGGCGCCACAGATACGCAGTATTTT. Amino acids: CASSLARGATDTQYF. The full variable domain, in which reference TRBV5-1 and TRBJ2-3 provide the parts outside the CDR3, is KAGVTQTPRYLIKTRGQQVTLSCSPISGHRSVSWYQQTPGQGLQFLFEYFSETQRNKGNFPGRFSGRQFSNSRSEMNVSTLELGDSALYLCASSLARGATDTQYFGPGTRLTVL.

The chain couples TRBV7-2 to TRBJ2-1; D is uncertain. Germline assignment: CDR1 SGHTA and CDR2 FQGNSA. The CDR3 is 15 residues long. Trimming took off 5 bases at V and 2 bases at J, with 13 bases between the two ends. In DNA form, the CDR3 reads TGTGCCAGCAGCCGCGGTCTAAGTCCCTACAATGAGCAGTTCTTC. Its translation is CASSRGLSPYNEQFF.

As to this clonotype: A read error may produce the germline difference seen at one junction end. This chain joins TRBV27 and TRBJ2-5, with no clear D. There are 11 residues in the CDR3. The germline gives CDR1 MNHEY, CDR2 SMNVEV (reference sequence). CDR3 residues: CGSSVLETQYF. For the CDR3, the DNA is TGTGGCAGCAGTGTCCTAGAGACCCAGTACTTC.

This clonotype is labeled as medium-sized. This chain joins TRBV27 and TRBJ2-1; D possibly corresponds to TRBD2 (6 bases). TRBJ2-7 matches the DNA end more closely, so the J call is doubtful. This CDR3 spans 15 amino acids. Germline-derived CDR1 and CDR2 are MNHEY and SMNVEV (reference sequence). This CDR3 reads CASSFMGLALYEQYF. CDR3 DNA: TGTGCCAGCAGTTTTATGGGACTCGCCCTGTACGAGCAGTACTTC.

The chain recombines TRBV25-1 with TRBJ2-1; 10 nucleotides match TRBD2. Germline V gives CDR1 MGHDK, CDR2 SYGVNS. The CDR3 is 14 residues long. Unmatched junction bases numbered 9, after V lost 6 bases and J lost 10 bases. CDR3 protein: CASRNLAGVGEQFF. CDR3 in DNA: TGTGCCAGCAGAAACCTAGCGGGAGTGGGGGAGCAGTTCTTC.

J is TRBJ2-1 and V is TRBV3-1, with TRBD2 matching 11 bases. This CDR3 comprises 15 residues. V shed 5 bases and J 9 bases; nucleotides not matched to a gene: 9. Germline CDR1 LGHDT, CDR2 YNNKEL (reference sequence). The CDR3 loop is CASSSGTSGLVEQFF. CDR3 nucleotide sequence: TGTGCCAGCAGCTCCGGGACTAGCGGCCTGGTTGAGCAGTTCTTC.

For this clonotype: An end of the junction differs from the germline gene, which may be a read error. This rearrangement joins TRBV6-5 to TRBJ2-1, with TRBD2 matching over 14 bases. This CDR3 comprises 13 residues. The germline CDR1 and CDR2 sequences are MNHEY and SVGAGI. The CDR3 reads CASSLGLAGAVYF. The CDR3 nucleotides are TGTGCCAGCAGTTTGGGACTAGCGGGAGCGGTGTACTTC.

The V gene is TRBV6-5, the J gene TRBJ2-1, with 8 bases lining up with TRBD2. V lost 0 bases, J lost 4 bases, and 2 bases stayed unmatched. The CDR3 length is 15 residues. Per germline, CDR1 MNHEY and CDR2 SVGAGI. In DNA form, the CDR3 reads TGTGCCAGCAGTTACTCACTAGCGGAGTACAATGAGCAGTTCTTC. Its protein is CASSYSLAEYNEQFF.

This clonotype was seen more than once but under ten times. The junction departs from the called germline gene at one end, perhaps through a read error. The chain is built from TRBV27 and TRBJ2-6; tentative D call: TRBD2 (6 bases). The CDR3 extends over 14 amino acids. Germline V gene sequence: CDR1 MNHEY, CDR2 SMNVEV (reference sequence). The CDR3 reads CASSLRPSGDKQFF. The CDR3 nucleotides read TGTGCCAGCAGTCTCCGTCCGTCGGGAGATAAGCAGTTTTTC.

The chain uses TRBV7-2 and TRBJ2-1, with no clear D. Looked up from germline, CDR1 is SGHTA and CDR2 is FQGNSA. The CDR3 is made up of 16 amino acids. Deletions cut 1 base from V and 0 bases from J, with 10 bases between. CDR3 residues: CASSLVGGSSYNEQFF. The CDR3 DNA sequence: TGTGCCAGCAGCTTAGTAGGCGGAAGCTCCTACAATGAGCAGTTCTTC.

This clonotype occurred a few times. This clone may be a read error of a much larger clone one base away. The CDR3 is CASSSSVSVAETQFF. DNA of the CDR3: TGTGCCAGCAGTTCATCGGTTTCAGTAGCAGAGACCCAGTTCTTC. The chain carries TRBV6-5 and TRBJ2-1; no clear D. Trimming took 4 bases from V and 13 from J, leaving 23 bases between them. The CDR3 sequence is 15 residues long. Germline V gene data show CDR1 as MNHEY and CDR2 as SVGAGI.

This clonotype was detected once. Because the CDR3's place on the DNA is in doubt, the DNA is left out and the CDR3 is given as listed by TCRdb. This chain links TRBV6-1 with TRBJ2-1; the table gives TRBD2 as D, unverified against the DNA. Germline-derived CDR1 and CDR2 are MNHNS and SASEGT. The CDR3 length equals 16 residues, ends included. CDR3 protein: CASSETWASGTNEQYF.

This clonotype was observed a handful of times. CDR3 in amino acids: CATSSWRALRRYNEQFF. CDR3 nucleotides: TGTGCCACCAGCAGTTGGAGGGCCCTAAGGCGTTACAATGAGCAGTTCTTC. The V gene is TRBV15, the J gene TRBJ2-1, with D possibly TRBD2 on 6 matching bases. Trimming removed 3 bases at V and 4 bases at J, with 19 bases between. CDR3 size: 17 residues. Germline CDR1 and CDR2: LNHNV and YYDKDF (reference sequence).

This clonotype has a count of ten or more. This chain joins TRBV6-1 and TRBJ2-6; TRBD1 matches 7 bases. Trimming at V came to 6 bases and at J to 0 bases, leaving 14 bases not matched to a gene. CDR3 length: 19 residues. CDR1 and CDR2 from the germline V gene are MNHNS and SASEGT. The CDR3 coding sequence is TGTGCCAGCAGCCCCAGGACAGGCGCCCCAAGCTCTGGGGCCAACGTCCTGACTTTC. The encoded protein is CASSPRTGAPSSGANVLTF.